The following is a T cell receptor beta chain sequence with its context. This entry comes from a study of blood T cell repertoires in COVID-19. Some clones are missing from TCRdb's copy, which holds only in-frame ones; the method was immunoSEQ multiplex PCR. Of over 120,000 clones in the sample, over 60% are singletons; the top ten hold approximately 9%. V lost 2 bases to trimming and J lost 4 bases; unmatched junction nucleotides: 16. This CDR3 spans 18 amino acids. CDR1 and CDR2 from the germline V gene are LGHNA and YSLEER. Specimen: peripheral blood. The clonotype originates from a woman aged 50 to 65 with active or convalescent COVID-19. The chain employs TRBV4-3 and TRBJ1-2; 7 bases fit TRBD1. CDR3 sequence reads: CASSQSVLFETGLYGYTF. The DNA of the CDR3 is TGCGCCAGCAGCCAATCGGTCCTGTTTGAGACAGGGCTCTATGGCTACACCTTC.